These 10 T cell receptor beta chains came from one sample sequenced in a study of cytomegalovirus exposure and HLA in healthy donors. The PCR employed 60 Vbeta primers together with 13 Jbeta primers. Sequenced by immunoSEQ multiplex PCR; TCRdb stores in-frame clones only, minus some. The sample yields 130,000 to 150,000 clones, about 73% seen once. Sequencing was performed on PBMCs. All receptors come from a man aged 35-49 years in good health and CMV-seropositive.

Only a few counts were recorded for this clone. This chain uses TRBV30 with TRBJ2-5, with 8 bases aligning to TRBD1. The end of the DNA fits TRBJ2-7 better, so the J call may be wrong. Germline CDR1 is GTSNPN and CDR2 is SVGIG (reference sequence). There are 12 residues in the CDR3. CDR3 region: CAGTGVSYEQYF. The CDR3 nucleotides read TGTGCCGGGACAGGTGTTTCCTACGAGCAGTACTTC.

The V and J genes are TRBV25-1 and TRBJ2-5; 14 nucleotides agree with TRBD2. V lost 5 bases, J lost 7 bases, and 6 bases stayed unmatched. The CDR3 runs 15 residues. CDR1 is MGHDK, CDR2 SYGVNS, per germline. The CDR3 here is CASSPGLAGVVTQYF. The DNA for the CDR3 is TGTGCCAGCAGTCCGGGACTAGCGGGAGTAGTGACCCAGTACTTC.

Concerning this clone: This CDR3 is also generated by other DNA sequences in the sample. The chain links TRBV21-1 to TRBJ1-1; the DNA was not used to check the table's D call, TRBD1. TRBV21-1 represents a pseudogene. CDR3 length: 17 residues. The DNA of the CDR3 is TGTGCCAGCAGCAAAGTAGGGGACAGGGGTTGGAACACTGAGGCTTTCTTT. Encoded protein: CASSKVGDRGWNTEAFF.

The chain links TRBV9 to TRBJ2-1; 9 bases are a match to TRBD1. Germline CDR1 reads SGDLS; CDR2 reads YYNGEE. With 7 bases clipped from V and 5 bases from J, the junction kept 7 bases outside the gene matches. CDR3 size: 14 residues. This CDR3 reads CASGRDRAHNEQFF. CDR3 in DNA: TGTGCCAGCGGGAGGGACAGGGCCCACAATGAGCAGTTCTTC. Variable domain in full (rest from reference TRBV9 and TRBJ2-1): DSGVTQTPKHLITATGQRVTLRCSPRSGDLSVYWYQQSLDQGLQFLIQYYNGEERAKGNILERFSAQQFPDLHSELNLSSLELGDSALYFCASGRDRAHNEQFFGPGTRLTVL.

The chain is built from TRBV29-1 and TRBJ2-1, with 11 bases matching TRBD2. The CDR3 loop spans 14 amino acids. J lost 2 bases, V lost 7 bases, and 4 bases had no gene match. CDR1 and CDR2 from the germline V gene are SQVTM and ANQGSEA. The CDR3 bases are TGCAGCGGGGAGGGACTAGCGGCCTACAATGAGCAGTTCTTC. As protein: CSGEGLAAYNEQFF.

This clone was detected once. The chain couples TRBV4-1 to TRBJ1-1; D possibly corresponds to TRBD1 (5 bases). With 8 bases removed from V and 1 base from J, the gap between germline ends came to 17 bases. Germline lookup yields CDR1 MGHRA and CDR2 YSYEKL. This CDR3 region has 15 residues. CDR3 DNA: TGCGCCAGCGGCCGCTCCAGACAGAGGAACACTGAAGCTTTCTTT. Protein sequence: CASGRSRQRNTEAFF.

This clone was seen just once. This rearrangement joins TRBV9 to TRBJ2-7, with TRBD2 matching 9 bases. The CDR3 extends over 15 amino acids. Germline CDR1 SGDLS, CDR2 YYNGEE. V lost 0 bases to trimming and J lost 2 bases; unmatched junction nucleotides: 3. CDR3 nucleotide sequence: TGTGCCAGCAGCGTAGATTCTAGCGGGACCTACGAGCAGTACTTC. Amino acid sequence: CASSVDSSGTYEQYF.

The CDR3 coding sequence is TGTGCCAGCAGCTTGGGGTCAGGCGACCTGTTTTTT. It codes for CASSLGSGDLFF. V is TRBV5-6 and J is TRBJ1-4; D is undetermined. The V gene lost 0 bases and the J gene lost 14 bases, with 11 bases spanning the gap. Germline-derived CDR1 and CDR2 are SGHDT and YYEEEE. CDR3 length equals 12 residues.

This chain joins TRBV7-9 and TRBJ1-1, with 7 nucleotides matching TRBD1. After removal of 0 bases from V and 5 bases from J, the junction contained 3 bases not matched to a gene. Germline CDR1 is SEHNR and CDR2 is FQNEAQ (reference sequence). The CDR3 is 14 amino acids. Written as DNA, the CDR3 is TGTGCCAGCAGCTTAGCAGGGGGCGAAACTGAAGCTTTCTTT. The encoded protein is CASSLAGGETEAFF.

This chain uses TRBV2 with TRBJ2-2; 10 bases fit TRBD2. Germline V gene data show CDR1 as SNHLY and CDR2 as FYNNEI. Trimming cost V 2 bases and J 7 bases; bases outside gene matches: 7. CDR3 length equals 16 residues. The CDR3 nucleotides are TGTGCCAGCAGTGAATGGGCTAGCGGGAGAATCGGGGAGCTGTTTTTT. Protein product: CASSEWASGRIGELFF.